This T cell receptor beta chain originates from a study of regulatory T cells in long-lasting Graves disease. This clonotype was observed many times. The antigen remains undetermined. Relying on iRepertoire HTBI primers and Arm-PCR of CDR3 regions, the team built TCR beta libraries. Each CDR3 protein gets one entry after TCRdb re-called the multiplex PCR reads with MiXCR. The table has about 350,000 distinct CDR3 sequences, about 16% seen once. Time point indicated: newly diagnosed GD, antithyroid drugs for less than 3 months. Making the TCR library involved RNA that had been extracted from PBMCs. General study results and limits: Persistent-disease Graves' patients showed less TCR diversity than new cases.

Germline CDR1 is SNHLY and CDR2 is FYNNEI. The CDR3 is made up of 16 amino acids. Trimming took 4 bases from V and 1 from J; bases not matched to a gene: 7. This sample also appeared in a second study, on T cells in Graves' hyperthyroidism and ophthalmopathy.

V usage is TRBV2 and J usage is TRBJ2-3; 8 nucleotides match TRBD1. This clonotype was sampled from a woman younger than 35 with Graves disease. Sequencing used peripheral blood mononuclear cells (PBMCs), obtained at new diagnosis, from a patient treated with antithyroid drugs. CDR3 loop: CASSVLPGGGTDTQYF. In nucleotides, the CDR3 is TGTGCCAGCAGTGTTTTACCAGGGGGCGGCACAGATACGCAGTATTTT.